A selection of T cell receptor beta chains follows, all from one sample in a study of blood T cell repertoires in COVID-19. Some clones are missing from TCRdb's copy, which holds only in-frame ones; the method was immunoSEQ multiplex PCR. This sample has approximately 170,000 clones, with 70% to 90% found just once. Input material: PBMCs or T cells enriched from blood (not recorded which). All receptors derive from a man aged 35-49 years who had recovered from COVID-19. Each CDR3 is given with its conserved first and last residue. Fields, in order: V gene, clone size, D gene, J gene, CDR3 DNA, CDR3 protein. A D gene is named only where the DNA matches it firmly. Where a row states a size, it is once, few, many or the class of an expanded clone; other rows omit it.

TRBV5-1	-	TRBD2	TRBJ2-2	TGCGCCAGCAATCCTAGCGGTCTCGCGAACACCGGGGAGCTGTTTTTT	CASNPSGLANTGELFF
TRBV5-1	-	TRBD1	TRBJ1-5	TGCGCCAGCAGTTCCGGGACAGGTCCTTCCAATCAGCCCCAGCATTTT	CASSSGTGPSNQPQHF
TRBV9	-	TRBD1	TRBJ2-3	TGTGCCAGCAGCGGGTTCCTTACAGGGGATCTCACAGATACGCAGTATTTT	CASSGFLTGDLTDTQYF
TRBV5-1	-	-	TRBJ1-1	TGCGCCAGCAGCTCCAACACGATGAACACTGAAGCTTTCTTT	CASSSNTMNTEAFF
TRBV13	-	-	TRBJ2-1	TGTGCCAGCAGCCTCATTTCCGGGGGAAATGAGCAGTTCTTC	CASSLISGGNEQFF
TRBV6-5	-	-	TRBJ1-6	TGTGCCAGCAGCTCGGACACGGTGTATAATTCACCCCTCCACTTT	CASSSDTVYNSPLHF
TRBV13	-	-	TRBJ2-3	TGTGCCAGCACCCTACTTGGAGATACGCAGTATTTT	CASTLLGDTQYF
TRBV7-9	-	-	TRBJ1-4	TGTGCCAGCCCCCGACCGAGGTGGGAAAACGGGGTCGGAGAAAAACTGTTTTTT	CASPRPRWENGVGEKLFF
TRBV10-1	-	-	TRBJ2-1	TGCGCCAGCAGTGAGTCGCGGCGCCCCGGCGGTGAGCAGTTCTTC	CASSESRRPGGEQFF
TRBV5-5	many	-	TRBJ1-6	TGTGCCAGCAGCTCAAGTCCTCCCGGGTTCTCCTATAATTCACCCCTCCACTTT	CASSSSPPGFSYNSPLHF
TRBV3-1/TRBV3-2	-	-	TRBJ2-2	TGTGCCAGCAGCCTCCGGGGGACCGGGGAGCTGTTTTTT	CASSLRGTGELFF
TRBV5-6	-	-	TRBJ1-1	TGTGCCAGCAGCCCCTACAGGGTGGGTAACACTGAAGCTTTCTTT	CASSPYRVGNTEAFF
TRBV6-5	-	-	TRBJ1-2	TGTGCCAGCAGTTGGGGGGAAGGAGCTAACTATGGCTACACCTTC	CASSWGEGANYGYTF
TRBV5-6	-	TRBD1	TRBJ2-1	TGTGCCAGCAGCTTTGCCGCCGGGACAGCGAACAATGAGCAGTTCTTC	CASSFAAGTANNEQFF
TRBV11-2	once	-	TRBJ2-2	TGTGCCAGCAGCTTCTCCGACACCGGGGAGCTGTTTTTT	CASSFSDTGELFF
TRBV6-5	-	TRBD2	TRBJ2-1	TGTGCCAGCAGTTACTCGACTTTGGGGGGGAGTGAGCAGTTCTTC	CASSYSTLGGSEQFF
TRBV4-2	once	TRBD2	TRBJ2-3	TGTGCCAGCAGCCAAGAAGAGGGGACTAGCGGGGGGGGGCGGACAGATACGCAGTATTTT	CASSQEEGTSGGGRTDTQYF
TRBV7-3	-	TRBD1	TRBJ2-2	TGTGCCAGCAGCCCAACGGACAGGGACACCGGGGAGCTGTTTTTT	CASSPTDRDTGELFF
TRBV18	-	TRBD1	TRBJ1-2	TGTGCCAGCTCAGCGGGACAGGGCTCCTATGGCTACACCTTC	CASSAGQGSYGYTF
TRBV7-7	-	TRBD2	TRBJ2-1	TGTGCCAGCAGCTTAACCAGCGGGGGGCAGAACAATGAGCAGTTCTTC	CASSLTSGGQNNEQFF
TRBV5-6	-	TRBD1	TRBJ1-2	TGTGCCAGCAGCCCCGACAGGGCCCACTATGGCTACACCTTC	CASSPDRAHYGYTF
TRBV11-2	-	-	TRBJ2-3	TGTGCCAGCAGCTTAGACCTTACAGATACGCAGTATTTT	CASSLDLTDTQYF